This T cell receptor beta chain is from a study of CD8 T cells in Susac syndrome. Study outcomes and limitations: TEMRA cells and active patients showed peak Susac CD8+ clonal expansion.

On this clonotype itself: The antigen is not known.

Roughly 0.45 to 1 ug RNA was reverse transcribed with random hexamers. The method of amplification for TCR beta CDR3 was immunoSEQ multiplex PCR, covering 54 Vbeta and 13 Jbeta. TCRdb passed the immunoSEQ multiplex PCR reads through MiXCR, listing each CDR3 protein once. The sample records roughly 190,000 distinct CDR3 sequences, around 95% being singletons. Specimen: CD8+ T cells from PBMCs. The clonotype originates from a human donor with Susac syndrome.

The CDR3 sequence: CSVEDLQLAGGRKNIQYF. The CDR3 DNA sequence: TGCAGCGTTGAAGATCTTCAGTTAGCGGGAGGCCGCAAAAACATTCAGTACTTC. The chain carries TRBV29-1 and TRBJ2-4; 10 bases match TRBD2. Germline trimming cut 0 bases from V and 3 bases from J; bases unmatched to any gene: 11. The germline gives CDR1 SQVTM, CDR2 ANQGSEA. CDR3 length: 18 residues.